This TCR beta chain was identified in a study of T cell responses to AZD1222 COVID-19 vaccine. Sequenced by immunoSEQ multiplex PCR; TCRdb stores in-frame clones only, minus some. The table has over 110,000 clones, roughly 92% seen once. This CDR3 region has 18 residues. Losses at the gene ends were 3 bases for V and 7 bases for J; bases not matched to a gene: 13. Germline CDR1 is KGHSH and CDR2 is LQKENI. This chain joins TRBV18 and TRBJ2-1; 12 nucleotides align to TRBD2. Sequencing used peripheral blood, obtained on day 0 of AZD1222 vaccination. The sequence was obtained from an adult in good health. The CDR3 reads CASSPPSGRARVWNEQFF. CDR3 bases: TGTGCCAGCTCACCTCCTAGCGGGAGGGCCAGGGTGTGGAATGAGCAGTTCTTC.